This record looks at one T cell receptor (beta chain) sequence and its context. No antigen is known for it. Making the TCR beta libraries involved quantitative 5'-RACE with molecular barcodes. TCRdb processed the 5' RACE reads anew with MiXCR; each CDR3 protein has one entry. Found here are roughly 700,000 distinct CDR3 sequences, around 20% of them singletons; the top ten hold around 20%. In germline, CDR1 is SEHNR, CDR2 FQNEAQ (reference sequence). The CDR3 is 15 amino acids. V gave up 5 bases and J gave up 5 bases, with 16 bases separating them. The data belong to a study of CD8 T cells in ankylosing spondylitis. Study results and caveats: A motif of under 10 highly homologous TCR beta variants was seen as apparently characteristic of ankylosing spondylitis blood. Matched ankylosing spondylitis synovial fluid reportedly contained a significantly enriched population of disease-linked clones. Disease-linked clones were CD8+ and relatively rare in peripheral blood.

The TCR sequence derives from a male donor with ankylosing spondylitis. The rearrangement links TRBV7-9 to TRBJ2-1; D is possibly TRBD1 or TRBD2 (6 bases each). The specimen was blood, either unsorted or a sorted T cell fraction (not recorded which). The chain's CDR3 is CASSPGAGFHNEQFF. In DNA, the CDR3 is TGTGCCAGCAGCCCGGGGGCGGGATTCCACAATGAGCAGTTCTTC.